These 18 T cell receptor beta chains came from one sample sequenced in a study of OX40 agonist ivuxolimab in advanced cancers. Method: immunoSEQ multiplex PCR; TCRdb's copy keeps in-frame clones and lacks some. The sample holds about 27,000 clones, 81% seen once. The sample consisted of CD4+ or CD8+ T cells sorted from blood, taken in a trial of the OX40 agonist ivuxolimab. Source of these receptors: an adult with an advanced solid tumor such as melanoma, head and neck, liver or kidney cancer.

The J gene is TRBJ2-5, the V gene TRBV9, with D perhaps matching TRBD2 (7 bases). CDR3 length: 16 residues. The V gene's germline CDR1 is SGDLS and CDR2 YYNGEE. Trimming left V 4 bases short and J 4 bases short, with 20 bases between. CDR3 loop: CASSPEGGGGAETQYF. DNA of the CDR3: TGTGCCAGCAGCCCCGAGGGGGGCGGGGGTGCAGAGACCCAGTACTTC.

The chain uses TRBV27 and TRBJ2-1; possibly TRBD2 for D (6 bases). Germline V gene sequence: CDR1 MNHEY, CDR2 SMNVEV (reference sequence). Trimming removed 6 bases at V and 6 bases at J, with 21 bases between. The CDR3 covers 16 residues. The CDR3 sequence is CASRPGGAELRNEQFF. CDR3 in DNA: TGTGCCAGCAGGCCGGGCGGGGCGGAGTTGCGCAATGAGCAGTTCTTC.

The rearrangement uses TRBV6-5 and TRBJ2-7, with D hard to call. Germline loops: CDR1 MNHEY, CDR2 SVGAGI. V was shortened by 2 bases and J by 2 bases, with 7 bases between the two germline ends. The CDR3 runs 13 residues. CDR3 nucleotides: TGTGCCAGCAGTTACGGTGCGGCCTACGAGCAGTACTTC. It translates to CASSYGAAYEQYF.

This sequence joins TRBV9 and TRBJ2-2; 7 bases align to TRBD2. Per the germline V gene, CDR1 is SGDLS and CDR2 is YYNGEE. This CDR3 has 13 residues. With 6 bases clipped from V and 7 bases from J, the junction kept 6 bases outside the gene matches. In DNA form, the CDR3 reads TGTGCCAGCACACGGGAGGCTCTCGGGGAGCTGTTTTTT. Translation gives CASTREALGELFF.

This chain uses TRBV11-2 with TRBJ2-7; D uncertain. V was pared by 2 bases and J by 2 bases, with 7 bases between. The CDR3 consists of 13 residues. Germline V gene lookup returns CDR1 SGHAT and CDR2 FQNNGV. The CDR3 DNA is TGTGCCAGCAGCTTACGACTTACCTACGAGCAGTACTTC. Translation: CASSLRLTYEQYF.

The sample holds a few counts of this clone. The rearrangement links TRBV6-5 to TRBJ2-7; D remains ambiguous. The CDR3 is made up of 14 amino acids. The germline V and J ends were trimmed by 2 bases and 4 bases, with 12 bases remaining between them. Germline CDR1 reads MNHEY; CDR2 reads SVGAGI. DNA for the CDR3: TGTGCCAGCAGTTACCGGTCTTCAGCTTACGAGCAGTACTTC. The encoded protein is CASSYRSSAYEQYF.

Relative to its sample, this clone is medium-sized. The J gene is TRBJ1-1, the V gene TRBV7-6; D uncertain. The CDR3 loop spans 14 amino acids. The germline CDR1 and CDR2 sequences are SGHVS and FNYEAQ. The V end lost 1 base, the J end lost 2 bases, and 8 bases lay between the germline ends. The CDR3 nucleotides read TGTGCCAGCAGCTTAGGGCAGGAAAACACTGAAGCTTTCTTT. This codes for CASSLGQENTEAFF.

The V and J genes are TRBV4-2 and TRBJ2-1; D gene ambiguous. The length of the CDR3 is 14 residues. Looked up from germline, CDR1 is LGHNA and CDR2 is YNFKEQ. V lost 4 bases and J 8 bases, leaving 15 bases between the germline ends. DNA for the CDR3: TGTGCCAGCAGCCTGAGAAGATTGAGCGATGAGCAGTTCTTC. Amino acid sequence: CASSLRRLSDEQFF.

In this sample, this clone is medium-sized (0.01 to 0.1%). The rearrangement joins TRBV9 to TRBJ1-1; D is ambiguous. Germline CDR1 reads SGDLS; CDR2 reads YYNGEE. CDR3 length: 13 amino acids. The V end was cut by 5 bases, the J end by 0 bases, with 8 bases between. The DNA for the CDR3 is TGTGCCAGCAGTTACGGGGTGAACACTGAAGCTTTCTTT. Translated: CASSYGVNTEAFF.

The chain links TRBV7-8 to TRBJ1-1; the D is unclear. The CDR3 length is 15 residues. V shed 1 base and J shed 1 base, with 10 bases lying between them. CDR1 SGHVS and CDR2 FQNEAQ come from the germline V gene. The CDR3 sequence: CASSLGSSANTEAFF. The CDR3 DNA follows: TGTGCCAGCAGCTTAGGTTCGTCAGCGAACACTGAAGCTTTCTTT.

Here the CDR3 DNA reads TGTGCCAGTCCAACGAGGAAGTACCGGGCAGAGACCCAGTACTTC. Translated: CASPTRKYRAETQYF. The chain carries TRBV19 and TRBJ2-5; D gene unclear. Looked up from germline, CDR1 is LNHDA and CDR2 is SQIVND (reference sequence). The CDR3 length is 15 residues. V lost 8 bases to trimming and J lost 4 bases, with 20 bases between them.

CDR3 amino acids: CASSILPLVGYNEQFF. In DNA, the CDR3 is TGTGCCAGTAGTATTCTCCCCCTCGTAGGGTACAATGAGCAGTTCTTC. The chain recombines TRBV19 with TRBJ2-1; D unresolved. Trimming took off 3 bases at V and 4 bases at J, with 16 bases between the two ends. The germline V gene has CDR1 LNHDA and CDR2 SQIVND (reference sequence). The length of the CDR3 is 16 residues.

This clone was counted a single time. This chain connects TRBV6-5 to TRBJ2-7, with 7 positions matching TRBD2. The CDR3 contains 14 residues. Trimming at V came to 5 bases and at J to 4 bases, leaving 8 bases not matched to a gene. CDR1 and CDR2 (germline): MNHEY, SVGAGI. The DNA of the CDR3 is TGTGCCAGCAGTCAGCGGGATGGGTCATACGAGCAGTACTTC. Protein product: CASSQRDGSYEQYF.

Comment on this clone: At one boundary the junction diverges from the germline segment, which might be a read error. This chain uses TRBV6-6 with TRBJ2-4; D is perhaps TRBD1 or TRBD2 (6 bases each). The CDR3 loop spans 12 amino acids. The germline V gene has CDR1 MNHNY and CDR2 SVGAGI (reference sequence). The CDR3, as DNA: TGTGCCAGCAGCGGTAGCTGGGGGGCCCATCGTTTC. Its protein is CASSGSWGAHRF.

The genes are TRBV4-2 and TRBJ1-2, with 8 positions matching TRBD1. The V gene end was trimmed by 4 bases and the J gene end by 6 bases; junction bases not matched to a gene: 7. Germline CDR1 LGHNA, CDR2 YNFKEQ. This CDR3 comprises 14 residues. The CDR3 here is CASSPRTGINGYTF. CDR3 bases: TGTGCCAGCAGCCCTCGGACAGGGATAAATGGCTACACCTTC.

V and J are TRBV6-6 and TRBJ2-7, with no clear D. The CDR3 contains 15 residues. V gave up 4 bases and J gave up 1 base, with 14 bases separating them. Germline CDR1 MNHNY, CDR2 SVGAGI (reference sequence). The CDR3 loop reads CASSSGNLISYEQYF. The CDR3 DNA is TGTGCCAGCAGTTCCGGAAATCTGATATCCTACGAGCAGTACTTC.

The chain recombines TRBV5-5 with TRBJ2-1, with TRBD1 as a possible D gene (5 bases). Germline-derived CDR1 and CDR2 are SGHKS and YYEKEE (reference sequence). CDR3 length: 13 residues. The V end lost 0 bases, the J end lost 12 bases, and 13 bases lay between the germline ends. CDR3 loop: CASSLGQGMGQFF. The CDR3 coding sequence is TGTGCCAGCAGCTTGGGGCAGGGCATGGGGCAGTTCTTC.

This chain uses TRBV9 with TRBJ2-1; 7 bases match TRBD1. J gave up 3 bases and V 2 bases, and 5 bases lay outside the gene matches. The germline CDR1 and CDR2 sequences are SGDLS and YYNGEE. The CDR3 consists of 15 residues. As DNA, the CDR3 is TGTGCCAGCAGCGTGAGTGGGACAGACTACAATGAGCAGTTCTTC. Its protein is CASSVSGTDYNEQFF. Filled out from reference TRBV9 and TRBJ2-1, the complete variable domain reads DSGVTQTPKHLITATGQRVTLRCSPRSGDLSVYWYQQSLDQGLQFLIQYYNGEERAKGNILERFSAQQFPDLHSELNLSSLELGDSALYFCASSVSGTDYNEQFFGPGTRLTVL.